This note documents a single T cell receptor (beta chain) sequence. The table came from immunoSEQ multiplex PCR; TCRdb's copy has only in-frame clones and leaves some out. The sample shows approximately 280,000 clones, roughly 90% of them seen only once. This specimen belongs to a study of blood T cell repertoires in COVID-19. Study summary: Material from acute and convalescent COVID-19 was sourced from the United States, Italy and Spain. T cells, B-cell-depleted T cells, or PBMCs provided the cDNA or gDNA that served as material.

Ages ranged from about 18 to 89 years, with residence in approximately 25 US areas. Participant-reported clinical history was the basis for cohort assignment. Sequencing was performed on PBMCs or T cells enriched from blood (not recorded which). The clonotype was recovered from a woman under 30 with acute COVID-19.

This CDR3 is CASSGQPLYSNQPQHF. CDR3 DNA sequence: TGTGCCAGCAGTGGACAGCCTCTCTATAGCAATCAGCCCCAGCATTTT. The rearrangement links TRBV7-2 to TRBJ1-5, with a possible D match to TRBD1 (6 bases). V lost 6 bases to trimming and J lost 0 bases, with 15 bases between them. Germline CDR1 is SGHTA and CDR2 is FQGNSA. There are 16 residues in the CDR3.